The 7 T cell receptor beta chains presented below share a single source sample, sequenced in a study of CD8 T cells in ankylosing spondylitis. TCRdb used MiXCR to reprocess the 5' RACE reads, holding one entry per CDR3 protein. The sample shows 150,000 to 200,000 distinct CDR3 sequences, 10% to 15% of them seen only once. The sequencing input was blood, either unsorted or a sorted T cell fraction (not recorded which). These receptors were collected from a female donor with ankylosing spondylitis or in good health (not recorded which).

This chain joins TRBV5-8 and TRBJ2-3; D call uncertain. V dropped 0 bases and J dropped 5 bases, with 10 bases sitting between them. Germline CDR1 is SGHTS and CDR2 is YDEGEE. This CDR3 is 14 amino acids long. CDR3 sequence reads: CASSLDSGLDTQYF. The CDR3, as DNA: TGTGCCAGCAGCTTGGATAGTGGCTTAGATACGCAGTATTTT.

This clonotype was observed a few times. The chain has TRBV19 and TRBJ2-1, with 7 bases matching TRBD2. CDR1 and CDR2 from the germline V gene are LNHDA and SQIVND (reference sequence). V gave up 7 bases and J gave up 8 bases; unmatched junction bases: 11. The CDR3 covers 14 residues. DNA of the CDR3: TGTGCCAGTATGAGGAGGGGCGGGAGAGATGAGCAGTTCTTC. Protein: CASMRRGGRDEQFF.

The chain has TRBV7-9 and TRBJ2-3; 7 bases fit TRBD2. J lost 5 bases, V lost 6 bases, and 5 bases had no gene match. The germline V gene encodes CDR1 SEHNR and CDR2 FQNEAQ (reference sequence). The CDR3 loop spans 13 amino acids. CDR3 region: CASSSLARDTQYF. In nucleotides, the CDR3 is TGTGCCAGCAGTTCACTAGCGAGAGATACGCAGTATTTT.

This clonotype was counted at least ten times. The chain has TRBV7-2 and TRBJ2-4; D remains ambiguous. The CDR3 has 17 residues. Germline CDR1 reads SGHTA; CDR2 reads FQGNSA. V was shortened by 1 base and J by 0 bases, with 13 bases between the two germline ends. The CDR3 protein is CASSLGGPGLAKNIQYF. The CDR3 DNA is TGTGCCAGCAGCTTAGGCGGCCCCGGTCTAGCCAAAAACATTCAGTACTTC.

In its sample, this clonotype was seen many times. The CDR3 DNA reads TGTGCCAGCAGTTTATCGACAGGGGGCGGTCAGCCCCAGCATTTT. Its translation: CASSLSTGGGQPQHF. The rearrangement uses TRBV27 and TRBJ1-5; 10 bases map to TRBD1. The CDR3 consists of 15 residues. Germline trimming cut 0 bases from V and 6 bases from J; bases unmatched to any gene: 2. The germline CDR1 and CDR2 sequences are MNHEY and SMNVEV (reference sequence).

The table lists this clonotype with many counts. The V gene is TRBV18, the J gene TRBJ1-5, with D unresolved. CDR1 and CDR2 (germline): KGHSH, LQKENI. The CDR3 spans 13 residues. V shed 5 bases and J shed 1 base, with 6 bases lying between them. The CDR3 DNA follows: TGTGCCAGCTCATCGGACAGCAATCAGCCCCAGCATTTT. This translates into CASSSDSNQPQHF. Supplemented by reference TRBV18 and TRBJ1-5, the full variable domain reads NAGVMQNPRHLVRRRGQEARLRCSPMKGHSHVYWYRQLPEEGLKFMVYLQKENIIDESGMPKERFSAEFPKEGPSILRIQQVVRGDSAAYFCASSSDSNQPQHFGDGTRLSIL.

This clonotype appeared many times. The chain links TRBV24-1 to TRBJ2-1, with TRBD2 matching 10 bases. Trimming cost V 6 bases and J 4 bases; bases outside gene matches: 5. Germline-derived CDR1 and CDR2 are KGHDR and SFDVKD. The CDR3 runs to 15 residues. CDR3 in DNA: TGTGCCACCAGTATCCTAGCGGGGGCTTACAATGAGCAGTTCTTC. Residues: CATSILAGAYNEQFF.